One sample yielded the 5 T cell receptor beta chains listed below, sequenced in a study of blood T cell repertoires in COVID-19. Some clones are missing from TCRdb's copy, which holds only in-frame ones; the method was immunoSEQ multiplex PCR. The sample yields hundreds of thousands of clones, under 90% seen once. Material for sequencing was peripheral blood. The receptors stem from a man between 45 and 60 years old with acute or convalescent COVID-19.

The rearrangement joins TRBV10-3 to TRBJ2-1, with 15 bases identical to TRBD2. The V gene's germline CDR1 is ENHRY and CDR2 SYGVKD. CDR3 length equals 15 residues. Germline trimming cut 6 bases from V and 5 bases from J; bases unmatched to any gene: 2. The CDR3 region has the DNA TGTGCCATCAGCGGACTAGCGGGGGGGAACAATGAGCAGTTCTTC. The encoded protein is CAISGLAGGNNEQFF.

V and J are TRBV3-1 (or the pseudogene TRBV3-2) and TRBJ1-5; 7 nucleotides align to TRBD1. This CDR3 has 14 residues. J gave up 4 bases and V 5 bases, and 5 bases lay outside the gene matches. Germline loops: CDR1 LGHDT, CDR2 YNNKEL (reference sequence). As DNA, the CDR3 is TGTGCCAGCAGCTTCGGGACAGTTAATCAGCCCCAGCATTTT. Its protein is CASSFGTVNQPQHF.

CDR3 residues: CASSRTGNYGYTF. CDR3 DNA sequence: TGTGCCAGCAGTCGGACAGGGAACTATGGCTACACCTTC. The chain carries TRBV6-6 and TRBJ1-2; TRBD1 matches at 8 bases. Unmatched junction bases numbered 1, after V lost 5 bases and J lost 2 bases. CDR1 and CDR2 (germline): MNHNY, SVGAGI (reference sequence). CDR3 size: 13 residues.

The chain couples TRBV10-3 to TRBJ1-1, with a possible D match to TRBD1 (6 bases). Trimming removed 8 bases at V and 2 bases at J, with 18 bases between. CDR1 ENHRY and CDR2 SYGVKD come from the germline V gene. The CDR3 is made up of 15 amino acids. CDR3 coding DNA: TGTGCCATCCAAAAGACGGCAGGGGTCAACACTGAAGCTTTCTTT. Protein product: CAIQKTAGVNTEAFF.

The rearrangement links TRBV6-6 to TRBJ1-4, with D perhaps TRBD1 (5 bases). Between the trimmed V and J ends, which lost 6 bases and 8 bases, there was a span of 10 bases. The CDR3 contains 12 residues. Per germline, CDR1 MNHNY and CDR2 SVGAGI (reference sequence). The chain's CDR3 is CASRETAEKLFF. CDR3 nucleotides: TGTGCCAGCAGAGAGACAGCCGAAAAACTGTTTTTT.